This T cell receptor beta chain is from a study of T cell repertoires in cytomegalovirus infection. Turning to the study itself: The authors relied on CMV epitopes, both recently identified HLA-C-restricted and well-studied HLA-B-restricted. Carrying CMV and the relevant HLA type showed in public TCR beta signatures. Study-wide results and caveats: It was HLA-C-restricted CMV-specific TCR beta clonotypes that dominated the response ex vivo. Of the TCR beta families, the public ones yielded a cumulative frequency that identified carriers of CMV plus the relevant HLA.

TCRdb passed the reads through MiXCR, listing each CDR3 protein once. The sample lists about 920,000 distinct CDR3 sequences; roughly a third were seen once. As regards this clonotype: Its antigen is undetermined. A much larger clone is a single base away; this may be a read error.

The CDR3 is 16 residues long. Germline CDR1 reads SGHVS; CDR2 reads FNYEAQ. V lost 4 bases and J lost 2, with 12 bases in between. The clonotype comes from a human donor in good health (CMV status not recorded). Some clones in this sample may be carry-over from other donors' samples. The material sequenced was cultured CD8+ T cells from PBMCs, taken from culture after CMV antigen stimulation. The chain employs TRBV7-6 and TRBJ1-6; a possible D gene is TRBD1 (6 bases). CDR3 loop: CASSSNGGTYNSPLHF. The CDR3 bases are TGTGCCAGCAGCTCAAATGGGGGCACCTATAATTCACCCCTCCACTTT.